One and the same sample provided the 28 T cell receptor beta chains below, sequenced in a study of T-cell memory formation after mild COVID-19. Each CDR3 protein is one row after TCRdb ran MiXCR on the 5' RACE reads. The sample contains around 530,000 distinct CDR3 sequences, roughly 20% of which appear only once. Sequencing used PBMCs or a T cell subset sorted from them (not recorded which). The receptors were sampled from an adult woman who had mild COVID-19 (a few samples of this study predate the infection). Cell type and time point are not known.

The V gene is TRBV10-3, the J gene TRBJ1-2; no clear D gene. The CDR3 totals 13 residues. V lost 6 bases and J 3 bases, leaving 11 bases between the germline ends. In germline, CDR1 is ENHRY, CDR2 SYGVKD. In nucleotides, the CDR3 is TGTGCCATCAGCGTCGGCCAGGACTATGGCTACACCTTC. Protein: CAISVGQDYGYTF.

This clonotype occurred many times. This sequence joins TRBV6-6 and TRBJ2-2; D tentatively fits TRBD1 or TRBD2 (6 bases each). The CDR3 is 16 residues long. Trimming stripped 8 bases from V and 4 bases from J, with 20 bases between. CDR1 and CDR2 (germline): MNHNY, SVGAGI (reference sequence). The CDR3 nucleotides read TGTGCCAGCCTACTATGGGGGGCGCGAGGCACCGGGGAGCTGTTTTTT. This encodes CASLLWGARGTGELFF.

This clonotype has a count of ten or more. The genes are TRBV5-4 and TRBJ2-1; possibly TRBD2 for D (6 bases). The CDR3 is 14 amino acids. Trimming shortened V by 2 bases and J by 10 bases, and 16 bases separated the two germline ends. CDR1 and CDR2 (germline): SGHNT, YYREEE (reference sequence). The CDR3: CASSFRLDGKEQFF. The CDR3 DNA is TGTGCCAGCAGCTTCAGACTAGATGGAAAGGAGCAGTTCTTC. The variable domain in full, completed from reference TRBV5-4 and TRBJ2-1, reads ETGVTQSPTHLIKTRGQQVTLRCSSQSGHNTVSWYQQALGQGPQFIFQYYREEENGRGNFPPRFSGLQFPNYSSELNVNALELDDSALYLCASSFRLDGKEQFFGPGTRLTVL.

This clonotype was seen only a few times. The gene calls are TRBV9 and TRBJ1-2; maybe TRBD1 (6 bases). There are 15 residues in the CDR3. Trimming took off 0 bases at V and 0 bases at J, with 9 bases between the two ends. Germline CDR1 and CDR2: SGDLS and YYNGEE. CDR3 bases: TGTGCCAGCAGCGTAGTACAGGGTGCTAACTATGGCTACACCTTC. Translation: CASSVVQGANYGYTF.

The V call is TRBV11-2, the J call TRBJ2-7, with D hard to call. Per the germline V gene, CDR1 is SGHAT and CDR2 is FQNNGV. V was cut by 5 bases and J by 9 bases, with 11 bases left in between. The CDR3 is 11 amino acids. The CDR3 DNA reads as TGTGCCAGCAGCCCCACGATGGGGCAGTACTTC. This sequence encodes CASSPTMGQYF.

This clonotype has more than one count but fewer than ten. The chain joins TRBV12-3 or TRBV12-4 to TRBJ1-1; no reliable D call. CDR3 size: 13 residues. V shed 6 bases and J shed 6 bases, with 14 bases lying between them. The CDR3 reads CASRTTAGAEAFF. For the CDR3, the DNA is TGTGCCAGCAGGACCACAGCGGGCGCTGAAGCTTTCTTT.

This clonotype has only a few counts. This chain links TRBV4-2 with TRBJ2-7, with D possibly TRBD2 on 5 matching bases. The CDR3 runs to 16 residues. Germline V gives CDR1 LGHNA, CDR2 YNFKEQ. The V end was cut by 0 bases, the J end by 7 bases, with 19 bases between. CDR3 sequence (DNA): TGTGCCAGCAGCCAAGATGACGGGCTAGCTAGGTTGGAGCAGTACTTC. Translated: CASSQDDGLARLEQYF.

The V gene is TRBV6-1, the J gene TRBJ1-5; D is unclear. The CDR3 length is 13 residues. V dropped 6 bases and J dropped 0 bases, with 6 bases sitting between them. The germline V gene has CDR1 MNHNS and CDR2 SASEGT. This CDR3 is CASRANSNQPQHF. The CDR3, as DNA: TGTGCCAGCAGAGCTAATAGCAATCAGCCCCAGCATTTT.

This chain joins TRBV6-5 and TRBJ1-1, with D perhaps matching TRBD1 (5 bases). Germline assignment: CDR1 MNHEY and CDR2 SVGAGI. Trimming took off 8 bases at V and 3 bases at J, with 19 bases between the two ends. The CDR3 extends over 15 amino acids. The CDR3 nucleotides read TGTGCCAGCGGGCCCAGGGAGGGCTTTGACACTGAAGCTTTCTTT. Translated: CASGPREGFDTEAFF.

This sequence joins TRBV11-2 and TRBJ2-1, with 7 bases fitting TRBD1. The germline CDR1 and CDR2 sequences are SGHAT and FQNNGV. This CDR3 comprises 16 residues. J lost 6 bases, V lost 5 bases, and 13 bases had no gene match. CDR3 bases: TGTGCCAGCAGCACAAGAACAGGGGAGATGGTCAATGAGCAGTTCTTC. Translating it yields CASSTRTGEMVNEQFF.

The chain joins TRBV29-1 to TRBJ1-2, with unresolved D. This CDR3 has 13 amino acids. V lost 7 bases and J 0 bases, leaving 12 bases between the germline ends. Germline loops: CDR1 SQVTM, CDR2 ANQGSEA. CDR3 amino acids: CSAGPLANYGYTF. Written as DNA, the CDR3 is TGCAGCGCTGGGCCGCTAGCTAACTATGGCTACACCTTC.

This clonotype occurred a few times. The chain carries TRBV24-1 and TRBJ2-6; D may be TRBD1 or TRBD2 (6 bases each). Germline V gene data show CDR1 as KGHDR and CDR2 as SFDVKD. The CDR3 has 20 residues. V was cut by 3 bases and J by 0 bases, with 20 bases left in between. The CDR3, as DNA: TGTGCCACCAGTGATGGGGGTCGGTGGGGGGCAGCCTCTGGGGCCAACGTCCTGACTTTC. This codes for CATSDGGRWGAASGANVLTF.

The rearrangement uses TRBV6-2 or TRBV6-3 and TRBJ2-1; TRBD2 aligns across 8 bases. The V and J ends lost 2 bases and 6 bases, in that order; junction bases with no gene match: 27. The CDR3 spans 22 residues. The germline CDR1 and CDR2 sequences are MNHEY and SVGEGT. The CDR3, as DNA: TGTGCCAGCAGTTACCCCGTTCGTCCACTCTCTCAACCGGGACTAGGGCGCAATGAGCAGTTCTTC. This translates into CASSYPVRPLSQPGLGRNEQFF.

The chain combines TRBV7-9 with TRBJ1-1; no reliable D call. The CDR3 length is 15 residues. Germline CDR1 reads SEHNR; CDR2 reads FQNEAQ (reference sequence). V was cut by 5 bases and J by 3 bases, with 16 bases left in between. The CDR3: CASSQGGFFHTEAFF. The CDR3 nucleotides are TGTGCCAGCAGCCAAGGAGGGTTTTTTCACACTGAAGCTTTCTTT.

This clonotype came up a few times. The chain employs TRBV7-9 and TRBJ2-7; D ambiguous. This CDR3 has 17 residues. Germline V gives CDR1 SEHNR, CDR2 FQNEAQ (reference sequence). Trimming took off 4 bases at V and 7 bases at J, with 26 bases between the two ends. CDR3 in amino acids: CASSSSRTKSEKIEQYF. The CDR3 DNA sequence: TGTGCCAGCAGCTCCTCGAGGACCAAGAGTGAAAAAATAGAGCAGTACTTC. The entire variable domain, with the rest obtained from reference TRBV7-9 and TRBJ2-7, is as follows: DTGVSQNPRHKITKRGQNVTFRCDPISEHNRLYWYRQTLGQGPEFLTYFQNEAQLEKSRLLSDRFSAERPKGSFSTLEIQRTEQGDSAMYLCASSSSRTKSEKIEQYFGPGTRLTVT.

The genes are TRBV7-3 and TRBJ1-2, with 7 nucleotides matching TRBD1. From germline, CDR1 is SGHTA and CDR2 FQGTGA. The CDR3 length is 15 residues. The J segment lost 4 bases and the V segment lost 5 bases, leaving 10 bases of the junction unmatched. CDR3 DNA: TGTGCCAGCAGCCTCGTGCCAGGGGGTAGCTATGGCTACACCTTC. Encoded protein: CASSLVPGGSYGYTF.

This clonotype was seen more than once but under ten times. The V call is TRBV5-4, the J call TRBJ1-1; D may be TRBD1 (5 bases). V was clipped by 4 bases and J by 4 bases, with 23 bases between them. The CDR3 totals 17 residues. CDR1 and CDR2 from the germline V gene are SGHNT and YYREEE (reference sequence). The CDR3 reads CASSGGVAGVMSTEAFF. DNA for the CDR3: TGTGCCAGCAGCGGGGGAGTGGCAGGCGTAATGAGCACTGAAGCTTTCTTT.

This chain links TRBV6-2 or TRBV6-3 with TRBJ1-1, with D unresolved. V lost 6 bases and J 3 bases, leaving 17 bases between the germline ends. Germline V CDR1 and CDR2: MNHEY, SVGEGT. CDR3 length: 15 residues. The CDR3 DNA follows: TGTGCCAGCAGCCCTGCCTCGCTGAGGGACACTGAAGCTTTCTTT. This gives the protein CASSPASLRDTEAFF.

This chain connects TRBV24-1 to TRBJ2-5; 7 bases align to TRBD2. The V gene's germline CDR1 is KGHDR and CDR2 SFDVKD. Trimming took 4 bases from V and 3 from J; bases not matched to a gene: 10. This CDR3 is 16 amino acids long. The CDR3 DNA reads TGTGCCACCAGTGACACTGACACGGGGGGTAAAGAGACCCAGTACTTC. Translated: CATSDTDTGGKETQYF.

This clonotype showed up just a few times. This chain uses TRBV20-1 with TRBJ2-7, with D perhaps matching TRBD2 (6 bases). The CDR3 runs to 14 residues. Trimming removed 6 bases from V and 0 bases from J, with 15 bases in between. Germline V lookup: CDR1 DFQATT, CDR2 SNEGSKA (reference sequence). The CDR3: CSATSFYSSYEQYF. DNA of the CDR3: TGCAGTGCCACTAGCTTCTATAGCTCCTACGAGCAGTACTTC.

The rearrangement links TRBV4-1 to TRBJ2-7; D is unclear. The CDR3 totals 14 residues. Germline CDR1 and CDR2: MGHRA and YSYEKL. The ends were cut back, 1 base at V and 5 bases at J, with 12 bases in the middle. The CDR3 protein is CASSQVEVSHEQYF. The CDR3 DNA follows: TGCGCCAGCAGCCAAGTCGAGGTTTCGCACGAGCAGTACTTC.

This rearrangement joins TRBV7-6 to TRBJ2-1; D not certain. Germline V lookup: CDR1 SGHVS, CDR2 FNYEAQ. The CDR3 consists of 13 residues. Between the trimmed V and J ends, which lost 2 bases and 8 bases, there was a span of 10 bases. The CDR3 loop is CASSLFKRDEQFF. CDR3 coding DNA: TGTGCCAGCAGCTTATTTAAACGAGATGAGCAGTTCTTC.

CDR3 DNA: TGCAGTGCTAGCAGGCACGTAGCAGTTCTCGAGCAGTACTTC. Its translation: CSASRHVAVLEQYF. This sequence joins TRBV20-1 and TRBJ2-7; D remains unclear. CDR1 is DFQATT, CDR2 SNEGSKA, per germline (reference sequence). V was clipped by 3 bases and J by 6 bases, with 18 bases between them. The CDR3 is made up of 14 amino acids.

The rearrangement uses TRBV5-1 and TRBJ2-1; D is uncertain. The CDR3 runs 12 residues. CDR1 and CDR2 (germline): SGHRS, YFSETQ. The germline V and J ends were trimmed by 4 bases and 9 bases, with 11 bases remaining between them. CDR3 sequence reads: CASSPSSGEQFF. The CDR3 DNA reads as TGCGCCAGCAGCCCCAGTAGTGGTGAGCAGTTCTTC.

The chain links TRBV7-9 to TRBJ1-4; TRBD1 matches at 7 bases. Trimming took 6 bases from V and 5 from J; bases not matched to a gene: 3. Germline values: CDR1 SEHNR, CDR2 FQNEAQ (reference sequence). This CDR3 is 13 amino acids long. Here the CDR3 reads CASRRQGNEKLFF. In nucleotides, the CDR3 is TGTGCCAGCAGGCGACAGGGAAATGAAAAACTGTTTTTT.

The table lists this clonotype with a few counts. CDR3 DNA sequence: TGTGCCAGCAGTGACACAGGGGGCTTCTATGGCTACACCTTC. This gives the protein CASSDTGGFYGYTF. The gene calls are TRBV2 and TRBJ1-2; 9 bases are shared with TRBD1. The CDR3 consists of 14 residues. J was trimmed by 4 bases and V by 3 bases; bases with no gene match: 3. The germline V gene has CDR1 SNHLY and CDR2 FYNNEI.

A few counts support this clonotype. This chain uses TRBV29-1 with TRBJ1-4; a possible D gene is TRBD1 (6 bases). Germline CDR1 and CDR2: SQVTM and ANQGSEA. The CDR3 has 13 amino acids. V was cut by 4 bases and J by 11 bases, with 17 bases left in between. For the CDR3, the DNA is TGCAGCGTTGCCCGAAGGGGGGCTGAGAAACTGTTTTTT. Translated: CSVARRGAEKLFF. Drawing the rest from reference TRBV29-1 and TRBJ1-4, the complete variable domain is SAVISQKPSRDICQRGTSLTIQCQVDSQVTMMFWYRQQPGQSLTLIATANQGSEATYESGFVIDKFPISRPNLTFSTLTVSNMSPEDSSIYLCSVARRGAEKLFFGSGTQLSVL.

This chain connects TRBV12-3 or TRBV12-4 to TRBJ2-7; no clear D. Trimming pared 6 bases from V and 4 bases from J, leaving 16 bases between. The CDR3 is made up of 14 amino acids. CDR3 sequence: CASSRAWSPYEQYF. The CDR3, as DNA: TGTGCCAGCAGCCGAGCTTGGTCCCCTTACGAGCAGTACTTC.